These 24 T cell receptor beta chains share one sample of origin, sequenced in a study of T cell changes during pregnancy in multiple sclerosis. Profiled with immunoSEQ multiplex PCR; TCRdb holds only in-frame clones, not every one. The sample yields approximately 35,000 clones, about 90% seen once. The starting material was CD4+ T cells from peripheral blood mononuclear cells, obtained in the third trimester of pregnancy. All receptors come from a female donor in good health, enrolled as a control in a pregnancy study.

V usage is TRBV7-2 and J usage is TRBJ2-5, with D possibly matching TRBD2 (6 bases). Germline assignment: CDR1 SGHTA and CDR2 FQGNSA. V was trimmed by 4 bases and J by 4 bases, leaving 13 bases between them. The CDR3 totals 14 residues. Here the CDR3 DNA reads TGTGCCAGCAGCTCCACTTACGGGGGAGAGACCCAGTACTTC. Translation: CASSSTYGGETQYF.

The gene calls are TRBV7-2 and TRBJ2-7; D call uncertain. Trimming removed 4 bases from V and 0 bases from J, with 13 bases in between. Looked up from germline, CDR1 is SGHTA and CDR2 is FQGNSA. The CDR3 has 15 residues. Here the CDR3 DNA reads TGTGCCAGCAGCTCCAGTACCACCAGCTCCTACGAGCAGTACTTC. This codes for CASSSSTTSSYEQYF.

The chain recombines TRBV7-9 with TRBJ1-6, with unresolved D. The CDR3 has 15 residues. The V gene's germline CDR1 is SEHNR and CDR2 FQNEAQ (reference sequence). The V gene lost 5 bases and the J gene lost 1 base, with 9 bases spanning the gap. CDR3 bases: TGTGCCAGCAGCGCAACAAGATCCTATAATTCACCCCTCCACTTT. Its protein is CASSATRSYNSPLHF.

V usage is TRBV5-1 and J usage is TRBJ2-1; the D gene is possibly TRBD1 (6 bases). CDR1 is SGHRS, CDR2 YFSETQ, per germline. The CDR3 loop spans 14 amino acids. Deletions cut 4 bases from V and 5 bases from J, with 13 bases between. CDR3 in DNA: TGCGCCAGCAGCAGGGGGACCGCCGACAATGAGCAGTTCTTC. This codes for CASSRGTADNEQFF.

V gene TRBV7-2 combines with J gene TRBJ2-5, with 8 bases matching TRBD2. Trimming cost V 5 bases and J 0 bases; bases outside gene matches: 8. CDR1 and CDR2 (germline): SGHTA, FQGNSA. This CDR3 is 16 amino acids long. The CDR3 DNA is TGTGCCAGCAGCGCCACTAGCGGAGTGTACCAAGAGACCCAGTACTTC. It yields the protein CASSATSGVYQETQYF. Complete variable domain (other parts from reference TRBV7-2 and TRBJ2-5): GAGVSQSPSNKVTEKGKDVELRCDPISGHTALYWYRQSLGQGLEFLIYFQGNSAPDKSGLPSDRFSAERTGGSVSTLTIQRTQQEDSAVYLCASSATSGVYQETQYFGPGTRLLVL.

The genes are TRBV4-1 and TRBJ1-2; D is perhaps TRBD1 (5 bases). V shed 0 bases and J shed 7 bases, with 15 bases lying between them. The CDR3 sequence is 15 residues long. The germline V gene encodes CDR1 MGHRA and CDR2 YSYEKL. The CDR3: CASSQELQVGGGYTF. CDR3 sequence (DNA): TGCGCCAGCAGCCAAGAATTACAGGTGGGGGGTGGCTACACCTTC.

This clone was counted a single time. The chain combines TRBV19 with TRBJ1-2; D gene unclear. V dropped 8 bases and J dropped 5 bases, with 6 bases sitting between them. The CDR3 consists of 10 residues. Germline V gene sequence: CDR1 LNHDA, CDR2 SQIVND (reference sequence). The CDR3 here is CASSRYGYTF. In DNA, the CDR3 is TGTGCCAGTTCGCGATATGGCTACACCTTC.

This clone was seen a single time. The CDR3 DNA reads TGTGCCAGCAACCTAGCGGGAGGGCCTGGCGAGCAGTACTTC. This translates into CASNLAGGPGEQYF. The rearrangement joins TRBV28 to TRBJ2-7, with 12 bases that match TRBD2. CDR1 is MDHEN and CDR2 is SYDVKM in the germline V gene. The CDR3 loop spans 14 amino acids. The V and J ends lost 7 bases and 6 bases, in that order; junction bases with no gene match: 7.

The chain couples TRBV28 to TRBJ1-3; D ambiguous. The CDR3 is made up of 13 amino acids. Trimming pared 2 bases from V and 8 bases from J, leaving 10 bases between. The germline V gene encodes CDR1 MDHEN and CDR2 SYDVKM. CDR3 amino acids: CASSLRLADTIYF. DNA of the CDR3: TGTGCCAGCAGTTTAAGGTTGGCGGACACCATATATTTT.

This chain connects TRBV28 to TRBJ2-2; D might be TRBD1 (6 bases). V lost 3 bases and J 6 bases, leaving 11 bases between the germline ends. Germline-derived CDR1 and CDR2 are MDHEN and SYDVKM. This CDR3 comprises 14 residues. CDR3 coding DNA: TGTGCCAGCAGTTTGTTGTCAGGGGCCGGGGAGCTGTTTTTT. It yields the protein CASSLLSGAGELFF.

The chain carries TRBV14 and TRBJ2-3; TRBD2 matches 9 bases. CDR3 length: 14 amino acids. V shed 2 bases, J shed 10 bases, and the junction held 7 bases outside the gene matches. Germline CDR1 and CDR2: SGHDN and FVKESK. Here the CDR3 DNA reads TGTGCCAGCAGCCAACCCCTAGCGGGACGGTCGCAGTATTTT. It translates to CASSQPLAGRSQYF.

V usage is TRBV10-1 and J usage is TRBJ2-7; TRBD1 matches 7 bases. V was clipped by 10 bases and J by 3 bases; unmatched bases: 15. The CDR3 totals 15 residues. Looked up from germline, CDR1 is WNHNN and CDR2 is SYGVQD (reference sequence). The CDR3 DNA is TGCGCCAACTTATCCCGAGACAGGGTAGGCTACGAGCAGTACTTC. Protein product: CANLSRDRVGYEQYF.

The V gene is TRBV7-2, the J gene TRBJ2-1; 9 nucleotides line up with TRBD2. The germline V gene has CDR1 SGHTA and CDR2 FQGNSA. V shed 2 bases and J 6 bases; nucleotides not matched to a gene: 5. The length of the CDR3 is 15 residues. The CDR3 bases are TGTGCCAGCAGCTTAATAAGCGGGAGGTTCAATGAGCAGTTCTTC. This codes for CASSLISGRFNEQFF.

The chain uses TRBV5-4 and TRBJ2-3; D is possibly TRBD2 (6 bases). The CDR3 loop spans 15 amino acids. From germline, CDR1 is SGHNT and CDR2 YYREEE (reference sequence). Trimming took off 4 bases at V and 4 bases at J, with 16 bases between the two ends. For the CDR3, the DNA is TGTGCCAGCAGCGGGGAGGCACATACTGCAGATACGCAGTATTTT. Encoded protein: CASSGEAHTADTQYF.

V and J are TRBV30 and TRBJ2-7; 9 bases are a match to TRBD1. Looked up from germline, CDR1 is GTSNPN and CDR2 is SVGIG (reference sequence). J was trimmed by 7 bases and V by 3 bases; bases with no gene match: 13. CDR3 size: 15 residues. The DNA of the CDR3 is TGTGCCTGGAGATCGATCCGGGACAGGGTAGGAGAGCAGTACTTC. This gives the protein CAWRSIRDRVGEQYF.

The gene calls are TRBV28 and TRBJ2-1, with TRBD2 as a possible D gene (6 bases). The CDR3 spans 17 residues. V was shortened by 5 bases and J by 0 bases, with 17 bases between the two germline ends. The germline CDR1 and CDR2 sequences are MDHEN and SYDVKM. CDR3 DNA: TGTGCCAGCAGTCCGTTAGCGGAGTTAAGCTCCTACAATGAGCAGTTCTTC. Its translation: CASSPLAELSSYNEQFF.

The J gene is TRBJ1-1, the V gene TRBV5-5; unclear D gene. The CDR3 loop spans 12 amino acids. Germline V gives CDR1 SGHKS, CDR2 YYEKEE (reference sequence). The V end lost 5 bases, the J end lost 7 bases, and 12 bases lay between the germline ends. Here the CDR3 DNA reads TGTGCCAGCAGTTCCACCCCGGTTGAAGCTTTCTTT. Encoded protein: CASSSTPVEAFF.

This clone was picked up one time. J is TRBJ1-1 and V is TRBV21-1; the DNA was not used to check the table's D call, TRBD1. TRBV21-1 is a pseudogene. The CDR3 is made up of 14 amino acids. Here the CDR3 DNA reads TGTGCCAGCAGCAAATATCCAGGGATCACTGAAGCTTTCTTT. Translating it yields CASSKYPGITEAFF.

The genes are TRBV27 and TRBJ1-5; D is perhaps TRBD1 (5 bases). CDR1 MNHEY and CDR2 SMNVEV come from the germline V gene (reference sequence). Trimming removed 2 bases from V and 6 bases from J, with 11 bases in between. The CDR3 runs to 14 residues. DNA of the CDR3: TGTGCCAGCAGTTTACGGGGGAGGACTCAGCCCCAGCATTTT. Encoded protein: CASSLRGRTQPQHF.

This clone appeared once. The V call is TRBV19, the J call TRBJ2-1; D might be TRBD1 (6 bases). V was trimmed by 3 bases and J by 8 bases, leaving 8 bases between them. Germline values: CDR1 LNHDA, CDR2 SQIVND (reference sequence). This CDR3 spans 12 amino acids. The CDR3 here is CASSMDSHEQFF. CDR3 DNA sequence: TGTGCCAGTAGTATGGACAGTCATGAGCAGTTCTTC.

The chain employs TRBV10-3 and TRBJ1-2, with 8 bases fitting TRBD1. Germline CDR1 is ENHRY and CDR2 is SYGVKD. This CDR3 has 13 amino acids. With 0 bases clipped from V and 6 bases from J, the junction kept 0 bases outside the gene matches. CDR3 in amino acids: CAISESGQDGYTF. The CDR3 nucleotides read TGTGCCATCAGTGAGTCGGGACAGGATGGCTACACCTTC.

The chain joins TRBV2 to TRBJ2-3; D might be TRBD2 (6 bases). The CDR3 loop spans 15 amino acids. Germline V gives CDR1 SNHLY, CDR2 FYNNEI. The V and J ends lost 1 base and 5 bases respectively, with 13 bases between them. CDR3 amino acids: CASSEVPGVEDTQYF. The DNA for the CDR3 is TGTGCCAGCAGTGAAGTGCCGGGAGTAGAAGATACGCAGTATTTT.

The CDR3 loop is CASSRDRTGVAKNIQYF. For the CDR3, the DNA is TGTGCCAGCAGCCGAGACCGAACGGGGGTAGCCAAAAACATTCAGTACTTC. The V call is TRBV4-2, the J call TRBJ2-4; perhaps TRBD2 as D (6 bases). With 4 bases removed from V and 0 bases from J, the gap between germline ends came to 16 bases. Germline V gene sequence: CDR1 LGHNA, CDR2 YNFKEQ. This CDR3 spans 17 amino acids.

The chain has TRBV30 and TRBJ2-7; D possibly corresponds to TRBD2 (6 bases). CDR1 is GTSNPN, CDR2 SVGIG, per germline (reference sequence). The CDR3 has 13 residues. Trimming shortened V by 0 bases and J by 4 bases, and 10 bases separated the two germline ends. The CDR3 DNA reads as TGTGCCTGGAGTGTACAGCGGGCGTACGAGCAGTACTTC. It is translated as CAWSVQRAYEQYF.